This T cell receptor (beta chain) appears in the sequencing data of a study of T-cell memory formation after mild COVID-19. TCRdb redid the calling of the 5' RACE reads with MiXCR, one entry per CDR3 protein. Here the sample spans hundreds of thousands of distinct CDR3 sequences, 25% to 30% being singletons. This CDR3 has 21 residues. V lost 2 bases and J lost 0; bases outside the gene matches: 20. In germline, CDR1 is SQVTM, CDR2 ANQGSEA. The sequence was collected from an adult woman who had mild COVID-19 (a few samples of this study predate the infection). Cell type and time point are not known. Sequencing used PBMCs or a T cell subset sorted from them (not recorded which). V is TRBV29-1 and J is TRBJ2-1; 9 positions agree with TRBD1. The CDR3 protein is CSVEIPPGQGPFKSSYNEQFF. The CDR3 nucleotides are TGCAGCGTTGAAATTCCCCCCGGACAGGGGCCGTTCAAGAGCTCCTACAATGAGCAGTTCTTC.